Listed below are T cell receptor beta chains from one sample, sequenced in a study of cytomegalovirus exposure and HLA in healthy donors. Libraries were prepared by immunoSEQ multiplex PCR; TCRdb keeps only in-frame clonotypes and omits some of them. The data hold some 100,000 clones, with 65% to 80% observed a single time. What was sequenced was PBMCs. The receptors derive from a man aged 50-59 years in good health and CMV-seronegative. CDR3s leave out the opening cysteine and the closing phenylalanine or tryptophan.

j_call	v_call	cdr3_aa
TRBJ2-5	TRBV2	ASSPDREETQY
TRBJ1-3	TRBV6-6	ASTRDTHSGNTIY
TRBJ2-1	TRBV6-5	ASSYRRTGFNEQF
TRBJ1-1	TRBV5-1	ASRVTGSSTEAF
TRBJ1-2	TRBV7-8	ASSLAGTGNYGYT
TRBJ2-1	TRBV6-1	ASSEIFNRARGEQF
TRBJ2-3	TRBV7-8	ASSHLSGRNPDTQY
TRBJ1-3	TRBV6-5	ASTPDRTSGNTIY
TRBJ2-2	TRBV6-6	ASRGQGGTGELF
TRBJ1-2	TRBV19	ASSIGDWSTEGYT
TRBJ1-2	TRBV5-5	ASSFRGSDYGYT